A selection of T cell receptor beta chains follows, all from one sample in a study of T cells after yellow fever vaccination. TCRdb re-derived calls from the 5' RACE reads in MiXCR, one entry per CDR3 protein. The table records around 350,000 distinct CDR3 sequences, 11% of them present only once. The material sequenced was PBMCs, taken on the day of the first yellow fever vaccination. The receptor set was obtained from a man aged 18 to 29 who received the YFV17D yellow fever vaccine. Both conserved end residues are part of each CDR3. Each record gives: CDR3 protein, V gene, J gene.

CDR3aa: CSARADTQYF; v_gene: TRBV20-1; j_gene: TRBJ2-3
CDR3aa: CASSDRVGNQPQHF; v_gene: TRBV7-2; j_gene: TRBJ1-5
CDR3aa: CASSLDPMGISTGELFF; v_gene: TRBV7-3; j_gene: TRBJ2-2
CDR3aa: CASSLGLHPGNYEQYF; v_gene: TRBV5-4; j_gene: TRBJ2-7
CDR3aa: CASSSMGTEAFF; v_gene: TRBV12-3/TRBV12-4; j_gene: TRBJ1-1
CDR3aa: CASFSSGYRELFF; v_gene: TRBV5-5; j_gene: TRBJ2-2
CDR3aa: CSACEKLFF; v_gene: TRBV20-1; j_gene: TRBJ1-4
CDR3aa: CATSTGNEQYF; v_gene: TRBV15; j_gene: TRBJ2-7
CDR3aa: CASSIGRYNEQFF; v_gene: TRBV7-8; j_gene: TRBJ2-1
CDR3aa: CASSQDSGAREKLFF; v_gene: TRBV4-3; j_gene: TRBJ1-4
CDR3aa: CSARAGRAYGYTF; v_gene: TRBV20-1; j_gene: TRBJ1-2
CDR3aa: CASSETGLAEKLFF; v_gene: TRBV2; j_gene: TRBJ1-4
CDR3aa: CASSLGGVGGQPQHF; v_gene: TRBV7-2; j_gene: TRBJ1-5
CDR3aa: CASSRLQGANNQPQHF; v_gene: TRBV6-2/TRBV6-3; j_gene: TRBJ1-5
CDR3aa: CASSRDSPRGNQPQHF; v_gene: TRBV7-9; j_gene: TRBJ1-5
CDR3aa: CASSLQTVTEAFF; v_gene: TRBV7-9; j_gene: TRBJ1-1
CDR3aa: CASSSMSGTASSYEQYF; v_gene: TRBV6-2/TRBV6-3; j_gene: TRBJ2-7
CDR3aa: CASSQEPLQGGPSDTQYF; v_gene: TRBV4-2; j_gene: TRBJ2-3
CDR3aa: CASSWDRGNEQFF; v_gene: TRBV5-1; j_gene: TRBJ2-1
CDR3aa: CASSHGQGAIYEQYF; v_gene: TRBV4-1; j_gene: TRBJ2-7
CDR3aa: CASSERKSSYNEQFF; v_gene: TRBV6-1; j_gene: TRBJ2-1
CDR3aa: CASSFDGHIPGAGELFF; v_gene: TRBV6-5; j_gene: TRBJ2-2
CDR3aa: CASSLSAPYEQYF; v_gene: TRBV12-3/TRBV12-4; j_gene: TRBJ2-7
CDR3aa: CSAGRDGNNEQFF; v_gene: TRBV29-1; j_gene: TRBJ2-1
CDR3aa: CAITKTGELFF; v_gene: TRBV10-3; j_gene: TRBJ2-2
CDR3aa: CAISDPTLAGHNEQFF; v_gene: TRBV10-3; j_gene: TRBJ2-1
CDR3aa: CASSLWNRANYGYTF; v_gene: TRBV12-3/TRBV12-4; j_gene: TRBJ1-2
CDR3aa: CASSQGNYQPQHF; v_gene: TRBV3-1; j_gene: TRBJ1-5
CDR3aa: CASSLGGESPLHF; v_gene: TRBV5-1; j_gene: TRBJ1-6
CDR3aa: CASSLAGTDQETQYF; v_gene: TRBV5-1; j_gene: TRBJ2-5
CDR3aa: CASSYSGQGAATNEKLFF; v_gene: TRBV6-5; j_gene: TRBJ1-4
CDR3aa: CASSLGGQATLETQYF; v_gene: TRBV7-7; j_gene: TRBJ2-5
CDR3aa: CASSSLGLLAREAFF; v_gene: TRBV7-2; j_gene: TRBJ1-1
CDR3aa: CASSFTPVGELFF; v_gene: TRBV7-6; j_gene: TRBJ2-2
CDR3aa: CASSWGGVGSPLHF; v_gene: TRBV7-2; j_gene: TRBJ1-6
CDR3aa: CAISDRGPMTEAFF; v_gene: TRBV10-3; j_gene: TRBJ1-1
CDR3aa: CASSFSRLAGGDEQFF; v_gene: TRBV6-2/TRBV6-3; j_gene: TRBJ2-1
CDR3aa: CATSGDSKETQYF; v_gene: TRBV15; j_gene: TRBJ2-5
CDR3aa: CASSPNPGLYNEQFF; v_gene: TRBV7-6; j_gene: TRBJ2-1
CDR3aa: CASSLAAEYEQYF; v_gene: TRBV7-9; j_gene: TRBJ2-7
CDR3aa: CASSSLPRMNTEAFF; v_gene: TRBV5-6; j_gene: TRBJ1-1
CDR3aa: CASSLSWGLDEQYF; v_gene: TRBV5-5; j_gene: TRBJ2-7
CDR3aa: CASSLGGVGQPQHF; v_gene: TRBV5-1; j_gene: TRBJ1-5
CDR3aa: CASRGAPSRKLFF; v_gene: TRBV5-1; j_gene: TRBJ1-4
CDR3aa: CASSHSLSTEILYGYTF; v_gene: TRBV4-1; j_gene: TRBJ1-2
CDR3aa: CASRKAETQYF; v_gene: TRBV5-1; j_gene: TRBJ2-5
CDR3aa: CASSLEGRWNEKLFF; v_gene: TRBV7-9; j_gene: TRBJ1-4
CDR3aa: CASSLSNLNYGYTF; v_gene: TRBV28; j_gene: TRBJ1-2
CDR3aa: CASSRSAGLNYEQYF; v_gene: TRBV4-3; j_gene: TRBJ2-7
CDR3aa: CASSARQGTQETQYF; v_gene: TRBV9; j_gene: TRBJ2-5
CDR3aa: CSAPDRDVSGELFF; v_gene: TRBV20-1; j_gene: TRBJ2-2
CDR3aa: CASSPYGGFQPQHF; v_gene: TRBV6-5; j_gene: TRBJ1-5
CDR3aa: CASRGWGNQPQHF; v_gene: TRBV2; j_gene: TRBJ1-5
CDR3aa: CASSLAGGHAEQYF; v_gene: TRBV12-3/TRBV12-4; j_gene: TRBJ2-7
CDR3aa: CASSPTALAGGSSYEQYF; v_gene: TRBV11-1; j_gene: TRBJ2-7